This TCR beta chain is drawn from a study of T-cell memory formation after mild COVID-19. The ends were cut back, 0 bases at V and 4 bases at J, with 15 bases in the middle. CDR3 length: 16 amino acids. Germline V gene lookup returns CDR1 MNHEY and CDR2 SVGEGT. On this clonotype: No antigen is known for it.

A 5'RACE reaction primed in the constant segment made cDNA libraries of TCR alpha and TCR beta, and these carried sample barcodes and UMIs. Using its own MiXCR run on the 5' RACE reads, TCRdb lists one record per CDR3 protein. The profile shows about 440,000 distinct CDR3 sequences, 15% to 25% of them singletons. Study observations and caveats: Pre-infection memory already had some responding clones, implying cross-reactive memory joined.

Sequencing was performed on PBMCs or a T cell subset sorted from them (not recorded which). This receptor was taken from an adult woman who had mild COVID-19 (a few samples of this study predate the infection). Cell type and time point are not known. The J gene is TRBJ2-5, the V gene TRBV6-2 or TRBV6-3; TRBD2 is a possible D gene (6 bases). CDR3 DNA sequence: TGTGCCAGCAGTTACTCGGACCGGAGGGCGAGAGAGACCCAGTACTTC. The encoded protein is CASSYSDRRARETQYF.